This is a list of T cell receptor beta chains from one sample in a study of T cells after yellow fever vaccination. TCRdb reprocessed the 5' RACE reads with MiXCR, giving one entry per CDR3 protein. The sample carries approximately 27,000 distinct CDR3 sequences, 4.5% to 6% recorded once. The sequences come from PBMCs, either bulk or a sorted T-cell subset (CD4+, CD8+, memory, or dextramer-sorted; not recorded which), collected 15 days after the yellow fever booster vaccination. The receptors originated from a man aged 30-40 years who received the YFV17D yellow fever vaccine. CDR3s include the opening cysteine and the closing phenylalanine or tryptophan. Size is stated for part of the rows, as once, few or many counts, or as a class when the clone is expanded.

V	size	J	CDR3
TRBV7-2	NA	TRBJ1-2	CASSSQRGGGTF
TRBV6-1	many	TRBJ2-1	CASSDRGPYNEQFF
TRBV7-9	many	TRBJ2-7	CASSLKLGYEQYF
TRBV6-1	many	TRBJ2-7	CARSGTGAYEQYF
TRBV15	many	TRBJ2-1	CATSRELGAYNEQFF
TRBV6-1	many	TRBJ2-1	CASRDLAGAIYEQFF
TRBV27	many	TRBJ1-1	CASRRDRGSTEAFF
TRBV7-9	many	TRBJ2-5	CASSLVREETQYF
TRBV24-1	many	TRBJ2-2	CATSEPGQGANTGELFF
TRBV6-2/TRBV6-3	many	TRBJ2-7	CASSQRDYTSGQYF
TRBV12-3/TRBV12-4	many	TRBJ2-7	CASSLSQTYEQYF
TRBV11-2	many	TRBJ2-1	CASSFERSEQFF
TRBV27	many	TRBJ1-5	CASRRQGESYSNQPQHF
TRBV4-3	many	TRBJ1-5	CASSLRTGDQPQHF
TRBV7-2	many	TRBJ2-1	CASSLAGGPSNEQFF
TRBV7-2	many	TRBJ2-1	CASSPRTSGNNEQFF
TRBV27	many	TRBJ2-7	CASSFTGAGYEQYF
TRBV20-1	many	TRBJ2-7	CSASLTSGRADEQYF
TRBV6-4	many	TRBJ1-2	CASSASGVSGYTF
TRBV28	many	TRBJ2-5	CASRRGQGARETQYF
TRBV5-1	NA	TRBJ1-4	CASSLVASTTPRKLFF
TRBV20-1	medium-sized	TRBJ2-5	CSSPGLAVYQETQYF